The 13 T cell receptor beta chains reported below all come from one sample, sequenced in a study of vaccination effects on CD4 cells after COVID-19. Before sequencing took place, the ViraFEST assay used viral peptide pools to expand antigen-specific CD4+ T cells. CD4+ T cells were isolated after around ten days of culture. Vaccine administered to participants consisted of two doses of either BNT162b2 or mRNA-1273. TCRdb keeps only in-frame clones here, not all; method: immunoSEQ multiplex PCR. Of over 30,000 clones listed, 82% are singletons. These receptors' targets are unknown. The specimen was CD4+ T cells from PBMCs cultured with HCoV-NL63 spike peptides, collected after COVID-19 vaccination. These receptors were taken from a human donor who received a COVID-19 vaccine. Some clones in this sample may be carry-over from other donors' samples.

The chain is built from TRBV3-1 (or the pseudogene TRBV3-2) and TRBJ2-5, with D tentatively TRBD1 (5 bases). CDR1 and CDR2 (germline): LGHDT, YNNKEL (reference sequence). Trimming stripped 7 bases from V and 3 bases from J, with 18 bases between. The CDR3 is 15 residues long. The CDR3 reads CASTPTDIVKETQYF. The CDR3 DNA is TGTGCCAGCACACCGACAGATATCGTAAAAGAGACCCAGTACTTC.

The CDR3 nucleotides are TGTGCCAGCAGTACTGGGCCCCCCAAGGGTTCCACCGGGGAGCTGTTTTTT. Amino acids: CASSTGPPKGSTGELFF. V usage is TRBV2 and J usage is TRBJ2-2; D remains ambiguous. The CDR3 loop spans 17 amino acids. Trimming stripped 5 bases from V and 4 bases from J, with 20 bases between. Germline assignment: CDR1 SNHLY and CDR2 FYNNEI.

The rearrangement links TRBV29-1 to TRBJ1-2; perhaps TRBD1 as D (5 bases). The CDR3 covers 13 residues. V lost 3 bases to trimming and J lost 3 bases, with 11 bases between them. Per germline, CDR1 SQVTM and CDR2 ANQGSEA. In DNA, the CDR3 is TGCAGCGTTGAGGGGGGGGTGGACTATGGCTACACCTTC. Translating gives CSVEGGVDYGYTF.

The gene calls are TRBV27 and TRBJ1-5; maybe TRBD1 (6 bases). The germline gives CDR1 MNHEY, CDR2 SMNVEV (reference sequence). The CDR3 extends over 14 amino acids. Trimming shortened V by 2 bases and J by 7 bases, and 12 bases separated the two germline ends. CDR3 in amino acids: CASSLHGRGQPQHF. For the CDR3, the DNA is TGTGCCAGCAGTTTACATGGCAGGGGCCAGCCCCAGCATTTT.

The V gene is TRBV6-5, the J gene TRBJ1-3; maybe TRBD1 (6 bases). The length of the CDR3 is 14 residues. V dropped 5 bases and J dropped 4 bases, with 12 bases sitting between them. The germline CDR1 and CDR2 sequences are MNHEY and SVGAGI. The CDR3 protein is CASSTTGTGNTIYF. The CDR3 nucleotides read TGTGCCAGCAGTACCACAGGGACCGGAAACACCATATATTTT.

The CDR3 DNA reads TGTGCCTGGAGTGTCGCAAGCTATGGCTACACCTTC. This translates into CAWSVASYGYTF. The chain employs TRBV30 and TRBJ1-2; D not resolved. The germline V gene has CDR1 GTSNPN and CDR2 SVGIG (reference sequence). The CDR3 covers 12 residues. Trimming stripped 0 bases from V and 4 bases from J, with 6 bases between.

This clone has a handful of counts. The chain is built from TRBV4-3 and TRBJ2-2; 8 nucleotides agree with TRBD1. With 4 bases clipped from V and 0 bases from J, the junction kept 7 bases outside the gene matches. This CDR3 contains 17 residues. CDR1 is LGHNA and CDR2 is YSLEER in the germline V gene. In nucleotides, the CDR3 is TGCGCCAGCAGCCTCCAGGGGGCCTTGGCGAACACCGGGGAGCTGTTTTTT. Translating gives CASSLQGALANTGELFF.

The chain couples TRBV2 to TRBJ2-5; TRBD1 is a possible D gene (6 bases). Trimming removed 5 bases from V and 5 bases from J, with 18 bases in between. This CDR3 has 15 residues. From germline, CDR1 is SNHLY and CDR2 FYNNEI. The CDR3 loop reads CASSPTGTLGETQYF. CDR3 bases: TGTGCCAGCAGTCCAACCGGGACACTAGGGGAGACCCAGTACTTC.

The rearrangement uses TRBV7-2 and TRBJ1-2; D perhaps matches TRBD1 (6 bases). The CDR3 loop spans 13 amino acids. Between the trimmed V and J ends, which lost 5 bases and 6 bases, there was a span of 13 bases. Germline V CDR1 and CDR2: SGHTA, FQGNSA. CDR3 coding DNA: TGTGCCAGCAGCCCACAGGGAGGAGATGGCTACACCTTC. Translated: CASSPQGGDGYTF. The full variable domain, with the rest looked up from reference TRBV7-2 and TRBJ1-2, is GAGVSQSPSNKVTEKGKDVELRCDPISGHTALYWYRQSLGQGLEFLIYFQGNSAPDKSGLPSDRFSAERTGGSVSTLTIQRTQQEDSAVYLCASSPQGGDGYTFGSGTRLTVV.

The V gene is TRBV28, the J gene TRBJ1-2, with 11 bases identical to TRBD1. Germline CDR1 MDHEN, CDR2 SYDVKM. This CDR3 has 15 amino acids. V shed 7 bases, J shed 5 bases, and the junction held 9 bases outside the gene matches. CDR3 sequence (DNA): TGTGCCAGCACCCCGTGGGGACAGGGGGGTTATGGCTACACCTTC. This translates into CASTPWGQGGYGYTF.

This chain links TRBV2 with TRBJ1-2; 8 bases match TRBD1. Germline CDR1 is SNHLY and CDR2 is FYNNEI. Trimming took 6 bases from V and 5 from J; bases not matched to a gene: 8. The CDR3 contains 14 residues. The CDR3 sequence is CASRERGTGYGYTF. CDR3 sequence (DNA): TGTGCCAGCAGGGAACGCGGGACAGGTTATGGCTACACCTTC. The variable domain in full, completed from reference TRBV2 and TRBJ1-2, reads EPEVTQTPSHQVTQMGQEVILRCVPISNHLYFYWYRQILGQKVEFLVSFYNNEISEKSEIFDDQFSVERPDGSNFTLKIRSTKLEDSAMYFCASRERGTGYGYTFGSGTRLTVV.

V is TRBV11-1 and J is TRBJ2-3; no clear D. There are 15 residues in the CDR3. Trimming took off 2 bases at V and 1 base at J, with 10 bases between the two ends. Germline V gene lookup returns CDR1 SGHAT and CDR2 FQDESV (reference sequence). CDR3 sequence (DNA): TGTGCCAGCAGCTTAATTCCGGTTGGCACAGATACGCAGTATTTT. Translated, it gives CASSLIPVGTDTQYF.

The chain recombines TRBV20-1 with TRBJ1-1; no reliable D call. V lost 3 bases and J lost 0, with 11 bases in between. Germline V gene lookup returns CDR1 DFQATT and CDR2 SNEGSKA (reference sequence). The CDR3 covers 14 residues. CDR3 coding DNA: TGCAGTGCTAGTGCATGGCAGATGAACACTGAAGCTTTCTTT. Translation: CSASAWQMNTEAFF.